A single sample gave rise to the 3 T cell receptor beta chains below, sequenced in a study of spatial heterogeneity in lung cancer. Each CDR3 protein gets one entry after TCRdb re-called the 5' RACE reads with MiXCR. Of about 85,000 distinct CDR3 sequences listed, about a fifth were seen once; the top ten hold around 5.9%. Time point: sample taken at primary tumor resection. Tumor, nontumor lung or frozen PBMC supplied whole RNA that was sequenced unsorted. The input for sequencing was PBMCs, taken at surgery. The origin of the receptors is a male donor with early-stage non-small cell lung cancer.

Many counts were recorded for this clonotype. The CDR3 DNA sequence: TGTGCCAGCAGCCAGAGGGGTTCTGGAAACACCATATATTTT. This translates into CASSQRGSGNTIYF. The chain couples TRBV3-1 to TRBJ1-3; tentative D call: TRBD1 (5 bases). CDR3 length equals 14 residues. CDR1 and CDR2 (germline): LGHDT, YNNKEL (reference sequence). Trimming took 3 bases from V and 1 from J, leaving 7 bases between them.

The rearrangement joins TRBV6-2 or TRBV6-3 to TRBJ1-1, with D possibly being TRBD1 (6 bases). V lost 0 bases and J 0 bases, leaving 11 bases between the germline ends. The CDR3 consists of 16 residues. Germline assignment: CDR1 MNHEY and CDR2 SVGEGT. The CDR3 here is CASSYSGGQLNTEAFF. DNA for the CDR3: TGTGCCAGCAGTTACTCCGGGGGGCAACTGAACACTGAAGCTTTCTTT.

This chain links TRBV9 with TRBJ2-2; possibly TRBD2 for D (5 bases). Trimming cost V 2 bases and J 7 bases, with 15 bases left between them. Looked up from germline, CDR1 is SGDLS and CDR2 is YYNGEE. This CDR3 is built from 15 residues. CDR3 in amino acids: CASSVESGEDGELFF. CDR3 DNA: TGTGCCAGCAGCGTGGAAAGCGGAGAGGACGGGGAGCTGTTTTTT. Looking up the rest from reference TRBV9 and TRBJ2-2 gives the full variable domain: DSGVTQTPKHLITATGQRVTLRCSPRSGDLSVYWYQQSLDQGLQFLIQYYNGEERAKGNILERFSAQQFPDLHSELNLSSLELGDSALYFCASSVESGEDGELFFGEGSRLTVL.